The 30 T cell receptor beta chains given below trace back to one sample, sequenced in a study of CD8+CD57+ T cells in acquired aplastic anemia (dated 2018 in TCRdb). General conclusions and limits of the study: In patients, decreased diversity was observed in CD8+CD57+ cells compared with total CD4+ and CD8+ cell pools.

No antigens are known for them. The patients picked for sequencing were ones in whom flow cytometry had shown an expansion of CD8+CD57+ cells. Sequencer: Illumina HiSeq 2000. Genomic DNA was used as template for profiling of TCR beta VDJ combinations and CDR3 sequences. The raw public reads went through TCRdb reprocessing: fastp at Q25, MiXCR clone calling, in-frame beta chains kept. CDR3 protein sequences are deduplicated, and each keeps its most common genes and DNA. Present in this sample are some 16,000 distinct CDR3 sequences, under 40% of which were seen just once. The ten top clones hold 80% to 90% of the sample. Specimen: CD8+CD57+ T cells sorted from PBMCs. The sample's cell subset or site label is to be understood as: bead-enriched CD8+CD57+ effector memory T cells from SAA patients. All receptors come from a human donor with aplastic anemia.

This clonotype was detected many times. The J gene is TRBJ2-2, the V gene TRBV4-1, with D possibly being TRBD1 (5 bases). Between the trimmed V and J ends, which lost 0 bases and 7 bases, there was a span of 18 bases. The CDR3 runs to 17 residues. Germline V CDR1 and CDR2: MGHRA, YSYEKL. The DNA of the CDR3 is TGCGCCAGCAGCCAAGAACTCACAGGACACCTATTCGGGGAGCTGTTTTTT. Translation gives CASSQELTGHLFGELFF.

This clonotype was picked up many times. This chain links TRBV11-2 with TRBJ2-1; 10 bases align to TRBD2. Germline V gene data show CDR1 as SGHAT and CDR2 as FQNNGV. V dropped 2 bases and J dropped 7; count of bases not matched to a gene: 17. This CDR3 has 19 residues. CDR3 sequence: CASSLIRTLAGANMNEQFF. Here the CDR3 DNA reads TGTGCCAGCAGCTTAATTCGCACCCTAGCGGGGGCTAACATGAATGAGCAGTTCTTC.

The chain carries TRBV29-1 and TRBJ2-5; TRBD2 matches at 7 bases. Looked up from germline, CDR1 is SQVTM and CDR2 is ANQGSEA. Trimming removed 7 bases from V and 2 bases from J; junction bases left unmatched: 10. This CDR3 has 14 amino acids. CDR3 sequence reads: CSGSGTLRQETQYF. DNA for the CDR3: TGCAGCGGAAGCGGGACCCTCCGGCAAGAGACCCAGTACTTC.

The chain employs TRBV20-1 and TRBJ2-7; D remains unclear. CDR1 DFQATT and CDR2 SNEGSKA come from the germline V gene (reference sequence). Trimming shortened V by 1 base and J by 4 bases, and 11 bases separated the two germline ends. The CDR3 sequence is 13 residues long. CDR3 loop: CSARVYNRYEQYF. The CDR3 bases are TGCAGTGCTAGAGTTTACAATCGGTACGAGCAGTACTTC.

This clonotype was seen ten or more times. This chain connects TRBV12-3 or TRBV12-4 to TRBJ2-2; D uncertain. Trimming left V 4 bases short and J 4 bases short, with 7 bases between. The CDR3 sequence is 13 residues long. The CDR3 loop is CASSSDLTGELFF. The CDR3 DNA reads TGTGCCAGCAGTTCGGACCTCACCGGGGAGCTGTTTTTT.

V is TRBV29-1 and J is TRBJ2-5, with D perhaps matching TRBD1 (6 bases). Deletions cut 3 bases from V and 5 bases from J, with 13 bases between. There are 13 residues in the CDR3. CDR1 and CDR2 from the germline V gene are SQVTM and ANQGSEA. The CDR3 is CSVETGGPETQYF. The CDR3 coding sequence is TGCAGCGTTGAGACAGGCGGACCGGAGACCCAGTACTTC.

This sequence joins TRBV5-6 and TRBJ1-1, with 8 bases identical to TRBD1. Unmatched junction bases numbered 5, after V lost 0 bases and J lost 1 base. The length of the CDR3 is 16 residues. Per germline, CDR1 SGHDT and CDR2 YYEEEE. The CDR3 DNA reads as TGTGCCAGCAGCTTGGCCGCCAGGGGGCGGAACACTGAAGCTTTCTTT. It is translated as CASSLAARGRNTEAFF.

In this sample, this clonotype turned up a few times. CDR3 sequence: CATSSYVGDYNEQFF. For the CDR3, the DNA is TGTGCCACCAGCAGCTATGTTGGGGATTACAATGAGCAGTTCTTC. The chain uses TRBV15 and TRBJ2-1; D gene ambiguous. V lost 3 bases and J lost 4, with 13 bases in between. This CDR3 is 15 amino acids long. Looked up from germline, CDR1 is LNHNV and CDR2 is YYDKDF (reference sequence).

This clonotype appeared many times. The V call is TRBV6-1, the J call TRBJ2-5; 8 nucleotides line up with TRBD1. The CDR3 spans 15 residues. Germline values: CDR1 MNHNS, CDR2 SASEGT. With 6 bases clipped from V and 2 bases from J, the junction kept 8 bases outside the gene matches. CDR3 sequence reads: CASSDWDRTQETQYF. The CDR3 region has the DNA TGTGCCAGCAGCGATTGGGACAGGACTCAAGAGACCCAGTACTTC.

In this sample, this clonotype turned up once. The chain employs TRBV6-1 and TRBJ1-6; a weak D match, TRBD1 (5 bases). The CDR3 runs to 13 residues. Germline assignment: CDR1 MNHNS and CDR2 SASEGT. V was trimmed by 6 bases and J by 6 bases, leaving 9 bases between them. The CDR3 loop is CASRPGVNSPLHF. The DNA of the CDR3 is TGTGCCAGCAGACCGGGGGTTAATTCACCCCTCCACTTT.

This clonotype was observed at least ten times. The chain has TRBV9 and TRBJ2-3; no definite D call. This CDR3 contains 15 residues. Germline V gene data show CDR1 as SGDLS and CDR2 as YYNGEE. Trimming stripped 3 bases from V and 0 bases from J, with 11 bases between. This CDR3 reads CASSAEDGSTDTQYF. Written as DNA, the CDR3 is TGTGCCAGCAGCGCCGAAGACGGTAGCACAGATACGCAGTATTTT.

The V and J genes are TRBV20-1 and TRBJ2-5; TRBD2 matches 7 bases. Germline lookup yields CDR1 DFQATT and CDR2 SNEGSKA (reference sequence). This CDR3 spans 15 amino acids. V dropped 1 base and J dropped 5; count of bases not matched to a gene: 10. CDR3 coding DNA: TGCAGTGCTAGAGCAGCTAGCGGTGGGAGGGAGACCCAGTACTTC. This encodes CSARAASGGRETQYF.

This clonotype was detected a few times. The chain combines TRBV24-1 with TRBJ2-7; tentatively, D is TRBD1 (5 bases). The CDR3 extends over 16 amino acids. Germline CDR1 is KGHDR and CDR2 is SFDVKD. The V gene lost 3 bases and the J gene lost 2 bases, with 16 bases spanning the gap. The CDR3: CATSDPIQGSPYEQYF. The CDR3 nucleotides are TGTGCCACCAGTGATCCGATTCAGGGATCCCCCTACGAGCAGTACTTC.

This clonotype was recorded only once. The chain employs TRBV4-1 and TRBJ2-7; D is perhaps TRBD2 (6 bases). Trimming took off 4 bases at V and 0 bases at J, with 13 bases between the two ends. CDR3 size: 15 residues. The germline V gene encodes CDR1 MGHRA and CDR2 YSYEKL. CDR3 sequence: CASSPGGISSYEQYF. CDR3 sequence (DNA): TGCGCCAGCAGCCCCGGAGGGATCAGCTCCTACGAGCAGTACTTC.

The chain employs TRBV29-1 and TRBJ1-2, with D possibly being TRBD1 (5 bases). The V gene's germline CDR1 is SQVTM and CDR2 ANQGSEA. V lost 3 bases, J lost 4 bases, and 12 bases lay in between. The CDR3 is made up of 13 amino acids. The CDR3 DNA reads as TGCAGCGTTGATGTCAGGGATACCTATGGCTACACCTTC. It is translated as CSVDVRDTYGYTF.

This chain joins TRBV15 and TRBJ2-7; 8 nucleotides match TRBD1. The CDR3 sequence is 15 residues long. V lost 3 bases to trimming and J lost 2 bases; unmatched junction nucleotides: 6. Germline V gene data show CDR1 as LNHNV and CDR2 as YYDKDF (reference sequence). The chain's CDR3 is CATSSAGTGPYEQYF. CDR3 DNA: TGTGCCACCAGCAGCGCCGGGACAGGACCCTACGAGCAGTACTTC.

CDR3 nucleotide sequence: TGCGCCAGCAGTTGGGGGACAGGGGGCGAAAACATTCAGTACTTC. Residues: CASSWGTGGENIQYF. V is TRBV10-1 and J is TRBJ2-4; 12 nucleotides align to TRBD1. This CDR3 region has 15 residues. V lost 5 bases and J lost 5; bases outside the gene matches: 4. Germline V gene lookup returns CDR1 WNHNN and CDR2 SYGVQD (reference sequence).

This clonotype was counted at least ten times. The CDR3 sequence: CASSAGTGGETQYF. The CDR3 DNA reads TGTGCCAGCAGCGCAGGGACAGGGGGAGAGACCCAGTACTTC. This chain joins TRBV9 and TRBJ2-5, with TRBD1 matching 11 bases. This CDR3 spans 14 amino acids. The germline V gene encodes CDR1 SGDLS and CDR2 YYNGEE. Trimming cost V 3 bases and J 4 bases; bases outside gene matches: 2.

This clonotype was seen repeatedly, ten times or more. In DNA form, the CDR3 reads TGTGCCAGCAGCTTAGGGCTCAATGAGCAGTTCTTC. Translation: CASSLGLNEQFF. This chain joins TRBV7-9 and TRBJ2-1; D is unresolved. There are 12 residues in the CDR3. CDR1 SEHNR and CDR2 FQNEAQ come from the germline V gene (reference sequence). V lost 1 base to trimming and J lost 6 bases, with 4 bases between them.

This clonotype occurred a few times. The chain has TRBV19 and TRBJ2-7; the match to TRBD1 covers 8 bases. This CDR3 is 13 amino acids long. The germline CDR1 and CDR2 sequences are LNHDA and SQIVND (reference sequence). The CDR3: CGTGWFSTYEQYF. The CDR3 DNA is TGTGGGACAGGGTGGTTCTCCACCTACGAGCAGTACTTC.

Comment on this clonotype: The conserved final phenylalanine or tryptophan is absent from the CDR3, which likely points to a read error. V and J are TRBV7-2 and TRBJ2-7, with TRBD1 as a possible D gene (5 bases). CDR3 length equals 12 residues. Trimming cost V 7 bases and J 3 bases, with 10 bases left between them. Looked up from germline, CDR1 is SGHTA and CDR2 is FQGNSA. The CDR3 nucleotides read TGTGCCAGCAACTCCGACAGCTACGAGCAGTACTGC. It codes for CASNSDSYEQYC.

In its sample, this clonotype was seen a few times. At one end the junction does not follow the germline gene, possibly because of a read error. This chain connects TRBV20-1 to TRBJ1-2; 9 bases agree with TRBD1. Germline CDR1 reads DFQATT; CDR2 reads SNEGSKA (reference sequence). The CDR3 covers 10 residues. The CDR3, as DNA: TGCAGTGACCCTGAAGGGACAGGGATCTTC. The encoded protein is CSDPEGTGIF.

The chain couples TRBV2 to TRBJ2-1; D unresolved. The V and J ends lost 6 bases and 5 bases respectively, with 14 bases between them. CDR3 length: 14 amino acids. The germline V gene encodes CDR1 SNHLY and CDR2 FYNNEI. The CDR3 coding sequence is TGTGCCAGCAGGTACAACTACCGGAACAATGAGCAGTTCTTC. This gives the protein CASRYNYRNNEQFF.

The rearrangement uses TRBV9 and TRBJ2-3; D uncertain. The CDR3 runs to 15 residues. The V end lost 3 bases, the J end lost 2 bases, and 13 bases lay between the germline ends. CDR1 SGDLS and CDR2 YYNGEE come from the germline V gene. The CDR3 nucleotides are TGTGCCAGCAGCGCAGCTGGCAGAACCACAGATACGCAGTATTTT. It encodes CASSAAGRTTDTQYF.

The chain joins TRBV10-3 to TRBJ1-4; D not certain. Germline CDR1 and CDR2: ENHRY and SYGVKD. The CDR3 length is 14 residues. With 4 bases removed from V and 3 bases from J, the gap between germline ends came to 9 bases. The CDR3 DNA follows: TGTGCCATCAGTGGGACCGAAGCTAATGAAAAACTGTTTTTT. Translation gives CAISGTEANEKLFF.

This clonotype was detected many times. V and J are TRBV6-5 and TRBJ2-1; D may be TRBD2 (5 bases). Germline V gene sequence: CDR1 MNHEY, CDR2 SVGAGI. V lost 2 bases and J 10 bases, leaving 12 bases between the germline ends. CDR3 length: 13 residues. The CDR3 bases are TGTGCCAGCAGTTACCGCGAGACTAACGAGCAGTTCTTC. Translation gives CASSYRETNEQFF.

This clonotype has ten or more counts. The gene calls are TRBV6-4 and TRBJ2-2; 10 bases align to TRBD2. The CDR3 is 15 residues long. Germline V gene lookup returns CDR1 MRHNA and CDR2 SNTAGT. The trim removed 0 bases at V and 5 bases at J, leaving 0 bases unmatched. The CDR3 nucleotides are TGTGCCAGCAGTGACTCTAGCGGGGGGACCGGGGAGCTGTTTTTT. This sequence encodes CASSDSSGGTGELFF.

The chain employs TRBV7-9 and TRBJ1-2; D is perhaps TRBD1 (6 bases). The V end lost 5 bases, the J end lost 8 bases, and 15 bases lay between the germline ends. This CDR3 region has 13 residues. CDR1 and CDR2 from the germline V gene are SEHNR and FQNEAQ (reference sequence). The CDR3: CASSQVGGSGYTF. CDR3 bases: TGTGCCAGCAGCCAAGTAGGGGGTTCAGGCTACACCTTC. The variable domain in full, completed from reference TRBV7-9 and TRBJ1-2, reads DTGVSQNPRHKITKRGQNVTFRCDPISEHNRLYWYRQTLGQGPEFLTYFQNEAQLEKSRLLSDRFSAERPKGSFSTLEIQRTEQGDSAMYLCASSQVGGSGYTFGSGTRLTVV.

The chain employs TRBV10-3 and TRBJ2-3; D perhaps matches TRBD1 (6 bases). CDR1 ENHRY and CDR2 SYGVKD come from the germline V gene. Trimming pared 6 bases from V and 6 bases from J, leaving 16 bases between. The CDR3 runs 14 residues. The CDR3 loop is CAISPPPRGDTQYF. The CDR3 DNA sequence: TGTGCCATCAGCCCCCCCCCCAGGGGTGATACGCAGTATTTT.

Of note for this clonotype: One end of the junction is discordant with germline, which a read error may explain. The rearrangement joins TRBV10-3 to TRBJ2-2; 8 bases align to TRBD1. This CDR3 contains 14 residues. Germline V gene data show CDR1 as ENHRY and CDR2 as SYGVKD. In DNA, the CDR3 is TGTGCCAGCAGTGCGACAGGGGACACCGGGGAGCTGTTTTTT. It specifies CASSATGDTGELFF.